This TCR beta chain emerged from a study of T cell changes during pregnancy in multiple sclerosis. Trimming left V 4 bases short and J 1 base short, with 21 bases between. CDR1 is SQVTM and CDR2 is ANQGSEA in the germline V gene. This CDR3 spans 17 amino acids. Profiled with immunoSEQ multiplex PCR; TCRdb holds only in-frame clones, not every one. The sample lists some 81,000 clones, more than 85% occurring once. The specimen comprised peripheral blood, sampled after pregnancy. The source is a female donor in good health, enrolled as a control in a pregnancy study. The chain joins TRBV29-1 to TRBJ2-3; a weak D match, TRBD2 (5 bases). CDR3 nucleotide sequence: TGCAGCGTTGGGCCCTCGGCCCGGGGTTGGGGCACAGATACGCAGTATTTT. Translation gives CSVGPSARGWGTDTQYF.